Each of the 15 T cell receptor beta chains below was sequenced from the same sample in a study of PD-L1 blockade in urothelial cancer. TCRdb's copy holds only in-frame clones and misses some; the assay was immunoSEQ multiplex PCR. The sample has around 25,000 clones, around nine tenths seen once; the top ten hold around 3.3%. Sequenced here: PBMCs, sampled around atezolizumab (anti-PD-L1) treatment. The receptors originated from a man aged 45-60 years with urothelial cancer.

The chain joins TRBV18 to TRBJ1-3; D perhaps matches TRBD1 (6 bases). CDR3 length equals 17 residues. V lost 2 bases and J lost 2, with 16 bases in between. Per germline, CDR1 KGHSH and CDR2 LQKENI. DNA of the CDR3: TGTGCCAGCTCACCATACCCAGGGGCTGAAGCTGGAAACACCATATATTTT. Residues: CASSPYPGAEAGNTIYF.

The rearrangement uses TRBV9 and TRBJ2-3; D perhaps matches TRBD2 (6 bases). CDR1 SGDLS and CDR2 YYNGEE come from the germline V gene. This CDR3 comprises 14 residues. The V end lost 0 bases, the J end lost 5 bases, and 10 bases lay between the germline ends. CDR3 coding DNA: TGTGCCAGCAGCGTAGAAGCGGGTGGAGATACGCAGTATTTT. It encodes CASSVEAGGDTQYF.

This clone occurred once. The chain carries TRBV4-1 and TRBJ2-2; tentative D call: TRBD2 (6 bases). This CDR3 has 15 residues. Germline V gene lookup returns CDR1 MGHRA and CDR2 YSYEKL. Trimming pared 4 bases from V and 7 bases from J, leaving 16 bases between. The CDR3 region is CASSPRPSEDGELFF. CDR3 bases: TGCGCCAGCAGCCCCCGCCCTAGCGAGGACGGGGAGCTGTTTTTT.

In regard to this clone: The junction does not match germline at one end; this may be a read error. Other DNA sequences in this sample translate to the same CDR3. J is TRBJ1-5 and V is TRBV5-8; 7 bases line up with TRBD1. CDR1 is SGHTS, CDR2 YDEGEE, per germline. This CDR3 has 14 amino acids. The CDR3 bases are TGCGCCAGCAGCTCAGGGTGGACAGGACAGCCCCAGCATTTT. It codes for CASSSGWTGQPQHF.

DNA of the CDR3: TGTGCCAGCAGCTTAGCGGTGTCTATCTTCGGCGGGGAGCTGTTTTTT. This encodes CASSLAVSIFGGELFF. This chain connects TRBV7-9 to TRBJ2-2; no clear D. Germline values: CDR1 SEHNR, CDR2 FQNEAQ (reference sequence). Deletions cut 0 bases from V and 7 bases from J, with 15 bases between. This CDR3 has 16 residues. Based on the CDR3 plus reference TRBV7-9 and TRBJ2-2, the full variable domain is DTGVSQNPRHKITKRGQNVTFRCDPISEHNRLYWYRQTLGQGPEFLTYFQNEAQLEKSRLLSDRFSAERPKGSFSTLEIQRTEQGDSAMYLCASSLAVSIFGGELFFGEGSRLTVL.

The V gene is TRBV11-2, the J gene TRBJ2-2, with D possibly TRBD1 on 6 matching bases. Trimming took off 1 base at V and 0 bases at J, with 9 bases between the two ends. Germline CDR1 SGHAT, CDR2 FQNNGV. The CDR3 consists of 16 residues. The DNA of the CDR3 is TGTGCCAGCAGCTTAGCCCGACAGGCGAACACCGGGGAGCTGTTTTTT. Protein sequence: CASSLARQANTGELFF.

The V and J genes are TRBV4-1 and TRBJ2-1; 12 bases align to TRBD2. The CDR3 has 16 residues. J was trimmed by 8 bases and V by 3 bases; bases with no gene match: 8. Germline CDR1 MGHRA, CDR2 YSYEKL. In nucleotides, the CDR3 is TGCGCCAGCAGCCACTCTAGCGGGAGGGCCGGGGATGAGCAGTTCTTC. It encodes CASSHSSGRAGDEQFF.

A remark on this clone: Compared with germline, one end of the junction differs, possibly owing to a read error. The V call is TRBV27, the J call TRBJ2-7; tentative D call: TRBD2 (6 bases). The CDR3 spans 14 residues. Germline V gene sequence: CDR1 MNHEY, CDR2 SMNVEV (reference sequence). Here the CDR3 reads CATSNREFSYEQYF. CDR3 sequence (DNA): TGTGCCACCAGTAACCGGGAGTTCTCCTACGAGCAGTACTTC.

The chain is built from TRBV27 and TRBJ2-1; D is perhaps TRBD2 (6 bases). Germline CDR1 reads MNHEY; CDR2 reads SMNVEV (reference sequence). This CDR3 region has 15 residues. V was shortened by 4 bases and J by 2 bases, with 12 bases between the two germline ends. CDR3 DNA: TGTGCCAGCAGTTACGGGACTGTTACCTACAATGAGCAGTTCTTC. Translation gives CASSYGTVTYNEQFF.

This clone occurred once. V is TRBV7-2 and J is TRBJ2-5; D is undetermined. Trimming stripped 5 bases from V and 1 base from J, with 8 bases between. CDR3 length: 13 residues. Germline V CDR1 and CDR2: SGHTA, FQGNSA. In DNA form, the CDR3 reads TGTGCCAGCAGCCACAGACCCCAAGAGACCCAGTACTTC. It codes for CASSHRPQETQYF.

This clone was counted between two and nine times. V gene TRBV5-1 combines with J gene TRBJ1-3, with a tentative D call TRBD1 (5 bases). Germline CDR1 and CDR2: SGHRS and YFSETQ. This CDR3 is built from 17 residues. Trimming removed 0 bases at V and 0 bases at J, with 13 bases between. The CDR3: CASSLGAGPISGNTIYF. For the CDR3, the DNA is TGCGCCAGCAGCTTGGGAGCAGGGCCGATCTCTGGAAACACCATATATTTT.

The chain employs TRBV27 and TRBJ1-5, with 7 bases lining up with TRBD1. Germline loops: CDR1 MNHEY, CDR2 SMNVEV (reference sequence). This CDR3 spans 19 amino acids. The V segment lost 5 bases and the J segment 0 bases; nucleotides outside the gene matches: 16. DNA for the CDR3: TGTGCCAGCAGTCCACGTCCTTACAGGGGAATAAATAGCAATCAGCCCCAGCATTTT. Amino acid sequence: CASSPRPYRGINSNQPQHF.

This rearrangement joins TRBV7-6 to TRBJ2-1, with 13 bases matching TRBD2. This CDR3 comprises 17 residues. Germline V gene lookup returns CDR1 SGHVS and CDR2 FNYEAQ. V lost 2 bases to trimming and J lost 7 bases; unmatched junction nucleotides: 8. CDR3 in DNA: TGTGCCAGCAGCTTAAGGACTAGCGGGAGTATTATAAATGAGCAGTTCTTC. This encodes CASSLRTSGSIINEQFF.

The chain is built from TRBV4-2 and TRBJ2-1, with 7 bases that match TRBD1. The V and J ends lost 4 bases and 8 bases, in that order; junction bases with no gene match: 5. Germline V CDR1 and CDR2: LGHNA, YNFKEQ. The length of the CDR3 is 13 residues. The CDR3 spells CASSPTGRYEQFF. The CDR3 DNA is TGTGCCAGCAGCCCGACAGGGCGGTATGAGCAGTTCTTC.

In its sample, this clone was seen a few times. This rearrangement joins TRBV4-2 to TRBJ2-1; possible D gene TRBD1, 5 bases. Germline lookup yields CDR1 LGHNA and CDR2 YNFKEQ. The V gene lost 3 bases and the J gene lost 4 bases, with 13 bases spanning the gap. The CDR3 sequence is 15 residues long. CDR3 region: CASSQNIQVYNEQFF. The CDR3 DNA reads TGTGCCAGCAGCCAGAACATACAGGTTTACAATGAGCAGTTCTTC.